The clone carrying this TCR beta chain has just a few counts. Antigen: not known. CDR3 length: 13 residues. Unmatched junction bases numbered 5, after V lost 4 bases and J lost 3 bases. The germline V gene encodes CDR1 SQVTM and CDR2 ANQGSEA. The data were taken from a study of blood T cells in healthy people across ages. The use of a sample-barcoded 5' primer and a J-beta primer mix characterized a second PCR of roughly 6 to 11 cycles. Carrying 12 random nucleotides, a template-switch adaptor labeled each individual cDNA molecule. Each single sample gave us at least 2.5 million CDR3-containing paired-end reads. TCRdb redid the calling of the 5' RACE reads with MiXCR, one entry per CDR3 protein. The sample yields hundreds of thousands of distinct CDR3 sequences, around 50% seen once. Study results and limitations: More naive CD4+ cells and higher diversity were found in long-lived than in aged donors.

The TCR comes from a middle-aged man in good health. The rearrangement joins TRBV29-1 to TRBJ2-7, with TRBD2 matching over 8 bases. Source material: blood. This chain's CDR3 is CSVAGLGDYEQYF. The CDR3 region has the DNA TGCAGCGTTGCGGGACTAGGCGACTACGAGCAGTACTTC.